These 20 T cell receptor beta chains share one sample of origin, sequenced in a study of cytomegalovirus exposure and HLA in healthy donors. It was with 60 Vbeta and 13 Jbeta primers that the PCR ran. The repertoire was sequenced with immunoSEQ multiplex PCR; TCRdb's copy has only in-frame clones and lacks some. This table holds some 150,000 clones. Sequencing was done on a sample of PBMCs. The receptors originated from a woman in her late teens or twenties in good health and CMV-seronegative.

The J gene is TRBJ2-1, the V gene TRBV9; TRBD1 aligns across 8 bases. CDR3 length equals 16 residues. V dropped 0 bases and J dropped 10; count of bases not matched to a gene: 12. The germline CDR1 and CDR2 sequences are SGDLS and YYNGEE. The CDR3 nucleotides are TGTGCCAGCAGCGTAGACCCAGGGGGCTTAGCGAGGGAGCAGTTCTTC. Translation gives CASSVDPGGLAREQFF.

The CDR3 DNA is TGTGCCAGCAGCGTAGAGGACAGGGCCAGCTCGGGCACTGAAGCTTTCTTT. Translated, it gives CASSVEDRASSGTEAFF. The chain combines TRBV9 with TRBJ1-1; 8 bases map to TRBD1. Germline V gene data show CDR1 as SGDLS and CDR2 as YYNGEE. Trimming at V came to 0 bases and at J to 4 bases, leaving 11 bases not matched to a gene. The CDR3 totals 17 residues.

The V gene is TRBV11-2, the J gene TRBJ2-1, with D unclear. The V gene's germline CDR1 is SGHAT and CDR2 FQNNGV. The V end was cut by 2 bases, the J end by 8 bases, with 7 bases between. There are 12 residues in the CDR3. The CDR3 region is CASSLLQDEQFF. CDR3 in DNA: TGTGCCAGCAGCTTATTGCAGGATGAGCAGTTCTTC.

The V call is TRBV7-9, the J call TRBJ1-2, with TRBD1 as a possible D gene (5 bases). Germline lookup yields CDR1 SEHNR and CDR2 FQNEAQ (reference sequence). The CDR3 contains 14 residues. V was trimmed by 0 bases and J by 8 bases, leaving 13 bases between them. CDR3 sequence reads: CASSLAGRDGGYTF. The CDR3 DNA sequence: TGTGCCAGCAGCTTAGCGGGCAGGGATGGAGGCTACACCTTC.

The chain recombines TRBV18 with TRBJ2-3, with D hard to call. The germline V and J ends were trimmed by 2 bases and 4 bases, with 16 bases remaining between them. Germline V lookup: CDR1 KGHSH, CDR2 LQKENI. This CDR3 is 16 amino acids long. CDR3 sequence reads: CASSPFDAVISDTQYF. DNA of the CDR3: TGTGCCAGCTCACCATTCGATGCAGTGATTTCAGATACGCAGTATTTT.

The chain uses TRBV30 and TRBJ1-2; D uncertain. The CDR3 length is 11 residues. The germline V gene encodes CDR1 GTSNPN and CDR2 SVGIG (reference sequence). Between the trimmed V and J ends, which lost 1 base and 5 bases, there was a span of 5 bases. CDR3 nucleotide sequence: TGTGCCTGGAGTGGACTTTATGGCTACACCTTC. Its protein product is CAWSGLYGYTF.

J is TRBJ1-5 and V is TRBV6-5; the D gene is possibly TRBD1 (6 bases). Germline V CDR1 and CDR2: MNHEY, SVGAGI. V dropped 5 bases and J dropped 2 bases, with 10 bases sitting between them. The CDR3 sequence is 14 residues long. The CDR3 region is CASSQTGRNQPQHF. The CDR3, as DNA: TGTGCCAGCAGTCAGACAGGACGCAATCAGCCCCAGCATTTT.

This chain joins TRBV29-1 and TRBJ1-2, with D possibly TRBD1 on 5 matching bases. The CDR3 sequence is 13 residues long. Germline lookup yields CDR1 SQVTM and CDR2 ANQGSEA. Trimming removed 1 base from V and 1 base from J, with 7 bases in between. This chain's CDR3 is CSVEVGGNYGYTF. CDR3 bases: TGCAGCGTTGAAGTCGGGGGTAACTATGGCTACACCTTC.

V gene TRBV7-8 combines with J gene TRBJ1-5; D is undetermined. Trimming removed 5 bases at V and 5 bases at J, with 10 bases between. The CDR3 contains 13 residues. From germline, CDR1 is SGHVS and CDR2 FQNEAQ. CDR3 DNA sequence: TGTGCCAGCAGCACACTACGAGATCAGCCCCAGCATTTT. Protein sequence: CASSTLRDQPQHF. The complete variable domain, with remaining parts taken from reference TRBV7-8 and TRBJ1-5, reads GAGVSQSPRYKVAKRGQDVALRCDPISGHVSLFWYQQALGQGPEFLTYFQNEAQLDKSGLPSDRFFAERPEGSVSTLKIQRTQQEDSAVYLCASSTLRDQPQHFGDGTRLSIL.

The chain carries TRBV7-9 and TRBJ1-1; possibly TRBD1 for D (5 bases). This CDR3 is 15 amino acids long. The V end was cut by 1 base, the J end by 2 bases, with 11 bases between. CDR1 is SEHNR and CDR2 is FQNEAQ in the germline V gene (reference sequence). The CDR3 region is CASSLVGRGNTEAFF. The CDR3, as DNA: TGTGCCAGCAGCTTAGTGGGGAGGGGAAACACTGAAGCTTTCTTT.

J is TRBJ1-1 and V is TRBV5-6; D ambiguous. CDR1 SGHDT and CDR2 YYEEEE come from the germline V gene. The CDR3 spans 12 residues. V gave up 4 bases and J gave up 11 bases, with 15 bases separating them. In DNA form, the CDR3 reads TGTGCCAGCAGCGGCACCCCGGGAGTTGCTTTCTTT. It is translated as CASSGTPGVAFF.

This chain links TRBV7-9 with TRBJ2-3; 9 positions agree with TRBD2. The germline CDR1 and CDR2 sequences are SEHNR and FQNEAQ (reference sequence). This CDR3 has 16 residues. J lost 4 bases, V lost 5 bases, and 10 bases had no gene match. The CDR3: CASSPVSGSSADTQYF. The CDR3 DNA follows: TGTGCCAGCAGCCCAGTTAGCGGGAGTAGTGCAGATACGCAGTATTTT.

The chain has TRBV29-1 and TRBJ2-1; 8 nucleotides align to TRBD2. This CDR3 has 16 residues. V shed 1 base and J 3 bases; nucleotides not matched to a gene: 8. Germline CDR1 SQVTM, CDR2 ANQGSEA. The DNA for the CDR3 is TGCAGCGTTGAAGTGGGTGCGGGAGGACTCTACAATGAGCAGTTCTTC. Encoded protein: CSVEVGAGGLYNEQFF.

In the case of this clone: Relative to the germline gene, one junction end is altered; a read error may explain this. This chain joins TRBV5-1 and TRBJ2-3; 9 bases fit TRBD2. The CDR3 contains 14 residues. Germline lookup yields CDR1 SGHRS and CDR2 YFSETQ. DNA for the CDR3: TGCGCCAGCAGCTCCGGGACTAGCATAGATACGCAGTATTTT. Translating gives CASSSGTSIDTQYF.

The J gene is TRBJ2-1, the V gene TRBV10-3, with TRBD1 identical over 7 bases. Germline-derived CDR1 and CDR2 are ENHRY and SYGVKD. This CDR3 comprises 14 residues. The trim removed 4 bases at V and 7 bases at J, leaving 7 bases unmatched. Here the CDR3 reads CAISAETGWNEQFF. CDR3 nucleotides: TGTGCCATCAGTGCAGAGACAGGGTGGAATGAGCAGTTCTTC.

This chain links TRBV27 with TRBJ2-1; 8 bases agree with TRBD1. This CDR3 comprises 15 residues. Germline V gene sequence: CDR1 MNHEY, CDR2 SMNVEV (reference sequence). V was clipped by 6 bases and J by 7 bases; unmatched bases: 11. CDR3 in DNA: TGTGCCAGCAGCTACTTTGGACAGGGAAATAATGAGCAGTTCTTC. Amino acids: CASSYFGQGNNEQFF.

The V gene is TRBV9, the J gene TRBJ2-6; possible D gene TRBD2, 6 bases. The V gene lost 3 bases and the J gene lost 0 bases, with 7 bases spanning the gap. Germline V gene lookup returns CDR1 SGDLS and CDR2 YYNGEE. This CDR3 is 15 amino acids long. The CDR3 sequence: CASSGGDSGANVLTF. CDR3 sequence (DNA): TGTGCCAGCAGCGGCGGGGACTCTGGGGCCAACGTCCTGACTTTC.

The gene calls are TRBV7-2 and TRBJ1-5, with D unclear. The V gene lost 2 bases and the J gene lost 0 bases, with 2 bases spanning the gap. Germline CDR1 is SGHTA and CDR2 is FQGNSA. The CDR3 runs 13 residues. The CDR3 sequence is CASSLRSNQPQHF. The CDR3 DNA is TGTGCCAGCAGCTTACGTAGCAATCAGCCCCAGCATTTT.

The chain is built from TRBV7-9 and TRBJ2-4, with 7 bases aligning to TRBD1. V lost 8 bases, J lost 5 bases, and 3 bases stayed unmatched. This CDR3 contains 12 residues. CDR1 and CDR2 (germline): SEHNR, FQNEAQ (reference sequence). CDR3 in DNA: TGTGCCAGCCGACAGGGTGAAAACATTCAGTACTTC. It yields the protein CASRQGENIQYF.

The chain carries TRBV5-8 and TRBJ1-2, with TRBD1 as a possible D gene (5 bases). V dropped 1 base and J dropped 7 bases, with 11 bases sitting between them. CDR1 and CDR2 (germline): SGHTS, YDEGEE. The CDR3 contains 13 residues. In DNA form, the CDR3 reads TGTGCCAGCAGCTTGAGGCAGGGAGGTGGCTACACCTTC. It is translated as CASSLRQGGGYTF.